The following is a TCR beta chain sequence with its context. Its matching antigen is unknown. Isolation of PBMCs gave at least 7 million cells per sample. The authors ran a second PCR of about 7 to 12 cycles using a sample-barcoded 5' primer and a J-beta primer mix. Every sample returned 2.5 million or more CDR3-containing paired-end reads. TCRdb re-called the 5' RACE reads through MiXCR, storing one row per CDR3 protein. The data contain around 710,000 distinct CDR3 sequences, approximately 43% of them seen just once; the ten biggest clones take up 20%. The data originate from a study of blood T cells in healthy people across ages. Study findings and constraints: Estimates of total diversity, which came from one million sequenced T cells, were considered to be underestimates.

This TCR came from a woman in her sixties in good health. Sequenced: blood.

Written as DNA, the CDR3 is TGCAGTGCCCTTGGGGGCCAGTTAAATGAGCAGTACTTC. Encoded protein: CSALGGQLNEQYF. This chain uses TRBV20-1 with TRBJ2-5; tentatively, D is TRBD1 (6 bases). There are 13 residues in the CDR3. The V end lost 6 bases, the J end lost 11 bases, and 22 bases lay between the germline ends. CDR1 and CDR2 from the germline V gene are DFQATT and SNEGSKA (reference sequence).